A selection of T cell receptor beta chains follows, all from one sample in a study of blood T cells in healthy people across ages. TCRdb called the 5' RACE reads again in MiXCR, with one record for every CDR3 protein. The profile shows 890,000 or so distinct CDR3 sequences, under 80% of them singletons. Input material: blood. The receptors here all came from a man aged 25-40 years in good health. CDR3s include the opening cysteine and the closing phenylalanine or tryptophan. Fields, in order: CDR3 length, D gene, J gene, V gene, clone size, CDR3 protein, CDR3 DNA. A D gene is named only where the DNA matches it firmly. A row's size may be missing; if present it is once, few, many or a size class.

len: 15
d_gene: -
j_gene: TRBJ2-7
v_gene: TRBV6-1
abundance: -
CDR3aa: CASSEASAVSYEQYF
CDR3nt: TGTGCCAGCAGTGAAGCGAGCGCAGTCTCCTACGAGCAGTACTTC

len: 17
d_gene: -
j_gene: TRBJ2-7
v_gene: TRBV4-3
abundance: many
CDR3aa: CASSQDVPDRPSYEQYF
CDR3nt: TGCGCCAGCAGCCAAGATGTTCCGGACAGACCCTCCTACGAGCAGTACTTC

len: 14
d_gene: -
j_gene: TRBJ2-7
v_gene: TRBV20-1
abundance: once
CDR3aa: CSAPLAGLYNEQYF
CDR3nt: TGCAGTGCCCCCCTGGCGGGGTTATACAATGAGCAGTACTTC

len: 16
d_gene: TRBD2
j_gene: TRBJ2-1
v_gene: TRBV28
abundance: few
CDR3aa: CASSLIGLAGNNEQFF
CDR3nt: TGTGCCAGCAGTTTAATTGGACTAGCGGGGAACAATGAGCAGTTCTTC

len: 16
d_gene: TRBD2
j_gene: TRBJ2-1
v_gene: TRBV20-1
abundance: -
CDR3aa: CSARGSGLAGPNEQFF
CDR3nt: TGCAGTGCTAGAGGTAGCGGACTAGCGGGACCCAATGAGCAGTTCTTC

len: 14
d_gene: TRBD1
j_gene: TRBJ1-2
v_gene: TRBV12-3/TRBV12-4
abundance: many
CDR3aa: CASSRVTGAWGYTF
CDR3nt: TGTGCCAGCAGCCGGGTGACAGGGGCATGGGGCTACACCTTC

len: 15
d_gene: -
j_gene: TRBJ2-7
v_gene: TRBV15
abundance: few
CDR3aa: CATSRDKGTSYEQYF
CDR3nt: TGTGCCACCAGCAGAGATAAGGGGACCTCCTACGAGCAGTACTTC

len: 11
d_gene: -
j_gene: TRBJ1-2
v_gene: TRBV12-3/TRBV12-4
abundance: few
CDR3aa: CASSVDYGYTF
CDR3nt: TGTGCCAGCAGTGTGGACTATGGCTACACCTTC

len: 15
d_gene: -
j_gene: TRBJ1-4
v_gene: TRBV6-2/TRBV6-3
abundance: -
CDR3aa: CASKTVYSEKRELFF
CDR3nt: TGTGCCAGCAAGACTGTCTACAGTGAAAAACGGGAACTGTTTTTT

len: 14
d_gene: -
j_gene: TRBJ2-4
v_gene: TRBV7-2
abundance: few
CDR3aa: CASSPRRPSREQYF
CDR3nt: TGTGCCAGCAGCCCGCGACGGCCTTCACGTGAGCAGTACTTC

len: 14
d_gene: TRBD1
j_gene: TRBJ1-5
v_gene: TRBV24-1
abundance: -
CDR3aa: CATSGAGGGQPQHF
CDR3nt: TGTGCCACCAGTGGGGCAGGGGGCGGTCAGCCCCAGCATTTT

len: 16
d_gene: TRBD2
j_gene: TRBJ2-7
v_gene: TRBV7-2
abundance: -
CDR3aa: CASSLAHSGGAYEQYF
CDR3nt: TGTGCCAGCAGCTTAGCGCATAGCGGGGGGGCCTACGAGCAGTACTTC

len: 12
d_gene: -
j_gene: TRBJ2-5
v_gene: TRBV29-1
abundance: -
CDR3aa: CSVAGAQETQYF
CDR3nt: TGCAGCGTGGCGGGGGCCCAAGAGACCCAGTACTTC

len: 14
d_gene: -
j_gene: TRBJ2-7
v_gene: TRBV27
abundance: -
CDR3aa: CASSLSTGRFEQYF
CDR3nt: TGTGCCAGCAGTTTATCGACGGGGCGGTTCGAGCAGTACTTC

len: 15
d_gene: -
j_gene: TRBJ2-3
v_gene: TRBV12-3/TRBV12-4
abundance: -
CDR3aa: CASRGTSTSTDTQYF
CDR3nt: TGTGCCAGCAGGGGGACGTCTACTAGCACAGATACGCAGTATTTT

len: 16
d_gene: TRBD1
j_gene: TRBJ2-7
v_gene: TRBV10-3
abundance: few
CDR3aa: CAISESRRQGSYEQYF
CDR3nt: TGTGCCATCAGTGAGTCGCGGAGACAGGGGAGCTACGAGCAGTACTTC

len: 14
d_gene: -
j_gene: TRBJ1-4
v_gene: TRBV29-1
abundance: -
CDR3aa: CSADPGGSGEKLFF
CDR3nt: TGCAGCGCCGACCCGGGGGGCTCAGGGGAAAAACTGTTTTTT

len: 15
d_gene: -
j_gene: TRBJ2-1
v_gene: TRBV4-2
abundance: -
CDR3aa: CASSQDQGRHNEQFF
CDR3nt: TGTGCCAGCAGCCAAGACCAAGGTCGGCACAATGAGCAGTTCTTC

len: 16
d_gene: -
j_gene: TRBJ1-2
v_gene: TRBV6-2/TRBV6-3
abundance: -
CDR3aa: CASSYAQGRNYYGYTF
CDR3nt: TGTGCCAGCAGTTACGCGCAGGGCCGGAATTATTATGGCTACACCTTC

len: 14
d_gene: -
j_gene: TRBJ2-7
v_gene: TRBV6-5
abundance: -
CDR3aa: CASIDTGSSYEQYF
CDR3nt: TGTGCCAGCATTGACACAGGAAGCTCCTACGAGCAGTACTTC

len: 16
d_gene: -
j_gene: TRBJ1-2
v_gene: TRBV5-6
abundance: few
CDR3aa: CASSQPHRTANYGYTF
CDR3nt: TGTGCCAGCAGCCAGCCCCACCGGACAGCTAACTATGGCTACACCTTC

len: 16
d_gene: TRBD1
j_gene: TRBJ2-7
v_gene: TRBV9
abundance: -
CDR3aa: CASPGGQGKGSYEQYF
CDR3nt: TGTGCCAGCCCCGGGGGACAGGGTAAGGGCTCCTACGAGCAGTACTTC

len: 15
d_gene: -
j_gene: TRBJ2-3
v_gene: TRBV7-2
abundance: once
CDR3aa: CASSFQGGGSDTQYF
CDR3nt: TGTGCCAGCAGCTTCCAGGGGGGAGGGTCGGATACGCAGTATTTT

len: 13
d_gene: -
j_gene: TRBJ1-1
v_gene: TRBV9
abundance: few
CDR3aa: CASSVRGNTEAFF
CDR3nt: TGTGCCAGCAGCGTCCGAGGGAACACTGAAGCTTTCTTT

len: 15
d_gene: -
j_gene: TRBJ2-7
v_gene: TRBV6-1
abundance: -
CDR3aa: CASTLEWVPPYEQYF
CDR3nt: TGTGCCAGCACCCTCGAGTGGGTCCCCCCCTACGAGCAGTACTTC

len: 15
d_gene: TRBD1
j_gene: TRBJ2-5
v_gene: TRBV2
abundance: -
CDR3aa: CASSPGTGGGETQYF
CDR3nt: TGTGCCAGCAGTCCCGGGACAGGGGGGGGAGAGACCCAGTACTTC